The sequence of this TCR beta chain was determined in a study of vaccination effects on CD4 cells after COVID-19. Remarks on this clone: Its antigen is unidentified.

The repertoire was sequenced with immunoSEQ multiplex PCR; TCRdb's copy has only in-frame clones and lacks some. The profile shows 35,000 to 40,000 clones, about two thirds of them singletons. Before sequencing, viral peptide pools were used by the ViraFEST assay to expand antigen-specific CD4+ T cells. Investigators separated out CD4+ T cells once about eleven days of culture had passed. PCR confirmed that the person was infected with SARS-CoV-2 between March and December 2020. The CDR3 runs to 17 residues. Germline assignment: CDR1 MGHDK and CDR2 SYGVNS. The V and J ends lost 1 base and 0 bases, in that order; junction bases with no gene match: 7.

The chain is built from TRBV25-1 and TRBJ1-2; 8 bases are shared with TRBD1. This clonotype was obtained from a human donor who had a prior SARS-CoV-2 infection. Specimen: CD4+ T cells from PBMCs cultured with HCoV-NL63 spike peptides, collected before COVID-19 vaccination. CDR3 in amino acids: CASSELGTGQANYGYTF. DNA for the CDR3: TGTGCCAGCAGTGAATTGGGGACAGGCCAAGCTAACTATGGCTACACCTTC.